These T cell receptor beta chains were read from a single sample in a study of blood T cell repertoires in COVID-19. Sequenced by immunoSEQ multiplex PCR; TCRdb stores in-frame clones only, minus some. The profile shows under 150,000 clones, 85% of them singletons. Sequenced material: peripheral blood. Source of these receptors: a man older than 75 with acute or convalescent COVID-19. Each CDR3 is given with its conserved first and last residue. A D gene is named only where the DNA matches it firmly. The size of a clone is reported for some rows only, either as once, few or many, or as a class for expanded clones.

TRBD1,TRBJ1-1,-,TRBV19,CASSTDRGNTEAFF,TGTGCCAGTAGTACGGACAGGGGCAACACTGAAGCTTTCTTT
-,TRBJ1-1,-,TRBV12-3/TRBV12-4,CASSAVGTEAFF,TGTGCCAGCAGTGCGGTGGGCACTGAAGCTTTCTTT
-,TRBJ2-5,few,TRBV12-3/TRBV12-4,CASSFRETQYF,TGTGCCAGCAGTTTCCGAGAGACCCAGTACTTC
TRBD2,TRBJ2-3,-,TRBV10-3,CAISETSGGSTDTQYF,TGTGCCATCAGTGAAACTAGCGGAGGTAGCACAGATACGCAGTATTTT
-,TRBJ1-5,-,TRBV7-9,CASSLGSAPNQPQHF,TGTGCCAGCAGCTTAGGATCAGCGCCGAATCAGCCCCAGCATTTT
-,TRBJ2-7,-,TRBV6-5,CASSQQGGEQYF,TGTGCCAGCAGTCAACAGGGTGGCGAGCAGTACTTC
-,TRBJ1-3,few,TRBV10-2,CASSTGGSGNTIYF,TGCGCCAGCTCCACCGGGGGGTCAGGAAACACCATATATTTT
TRBD1,TRBJ1-3,-,TRBV14,CASSQEGQGYISGNTIYF,TGTGCCAGCAGCCAAGAGGGACAGGGGTATATCTCTGGAAACACCATATATTTT
-,TRBJ1-5,-,TRBV6-1,CASSESNQPQHF,TGTGCCAGCAGTGAATCTAATCAGCCCCAGCATTTT
-,TRBJ1-4,-,TRBV2,CASRVTGTVGEKLFF,TGTGCCAGCAGGGTTACAGGAACGGTGGGTGAAAAACTGTTTTTT
TRBD1,TRBJ2-3,few,TRBV27,CASKTGGFSTDTQYF,TGTGCCAGCAAAACAGGGGGTTTTAGCACAGATACGCAGTATTTT
-,TRBJ2-3,-,TRBV5-1,CASSLGRSTDTQYF,TGCGCCAGCAGCTTGGGGCGGAGCACAGATACGCAGTATTTT
TRBD1,TRBJ1-6,-,TRBV27,CASSSGQGSYNSPLHF,TGTGCCAGCAGTTCGGGACAGGGGTCCTATAATTCACCCCTCCACTTT
TRBD1,TRBJ1-1,-,TRBV30,CAWSVDRGQVNTEAFF,TGTGCCTGGAGCGTTGACAGGGGTCAGGTGAACACTGAAGCTTTCTTT
TRBD2,TRBJ2-7,-,TRBV19,CAISAGGEQYF,TGTGCCATTTCCGCGGGGGGCGAGCAGTACTTC
-,TRBJ1-2,-,TRBV19,CASSIERGSPNYGYTF,TGTGCCAGTAGTATCGAAAGGGGAAGCCCTAACTATGGCTACACCTTC
TRBD1,TRBJ1-1,-,TRBV7-9,CASSPRQGQNTEAFF,TGTGCCAGCAGCCCAAGACAGGGACAGAACACTGAAGCTTTCTTT
-,TRBJ1-1,-,TRBV19,CASSIRGTEAFF,TGTGCCAGTAGTATCAGGGGCACTGAAGCTTTCTTT
-,TRBJ1-2,-,TRBV2,CASNADQGGYTF,TGTGCCAGCAACGCCGACCAGGGTGGCTACACCTTC
TRBD2,TRBJ2-1,once,TRBV9,CASSEGDRDYDNEQFF,TGTGCCAGCAGCGAAGGGGACCGGGACTACGACAATGAGCAGTTCTTC
-,TRBJ1-6,-,TRBV25-1,CASSPGAYNSPLHF,TGTGCCAGCAGTCCGGGGGCCTATAATTCACCCCTCCACTTT
-,TRBJ2-1,-,TRBV24-1,CATSDPGVGYNEQFF,TGTGCCACCAGTGACCCCGGGGTTGGCTACAATGAGCAGTTCTTC
TRBD1,TRBJ1-1,-,TRBV19,CASKPGTVNTEAFF,TGTGCCAGTAAACCCGGGACAGTGAACACTGAAGCTTTCTTT
-,TRBJ2-2,-,TRBV12-3/TRBV12-4,CASTLDSTGELFF,TGTGCCAGCACCCTGGACAGCACCGGGGAGCTGTTTTTT
TRBD1,TRBJ2-6,-,TRBV2,CASSETGQGAFSGANVLTF,TGTGCCAGCAGTGAAACGGGGCAGGGGGCTTTTTCTGGGGCCAACGTCCTGACTTTC
-,TRBJ2-3,once,TRBV5-4,CALTTGLPTDTQYF,TGTGCCCTAACTACAGGGTTACCCACAGATACGCAGTATTTT
-,TRBJ2-1,-,TRBV19,CASSQQGTMSQFF,TGTGCCAGTAGTCAACAGGGTACAATGTCGCAGTTCTTC
-,TRBJ2-6,-,TRBV5-4,CASNAGFSSGANVLTF,TGTGCCAGCAATGCAGGGTTTAGCTCTGGGGCCAACGTCCTGACTTTC
TRBD1,TRBJ1-1,-,TRBV3-1/TRBV3-2,CASSQTRQGGNTEAFF,TGTGCCAGCAGCCAAACAAGACAGGGAGGTAACACTGAAGCTTTCTTT
-,TRBJ2-7,few,TRBV11-2,CASSLAALARGEQYF,TGTGCCAGCAGCTTAGCAGCACTAGCCAGAGGCGAGCAGTACTTC
-,TRBJ1-1,-,TRBV5-1,CASSLAVNTEAFF,TGCGCCAGCAGCTTGGCCGTGAACACTGAAGCTTTCTTT
TRBD1,TRBJ2-5,-,TRBV10-3,CAISPGGGETQYF,TGTGCCATCAGCCCAGGGGGCGGAGAGACCCAGTACTTC
-,TRBJ1-3,once,TRBV7-9,CASSLAGTSGNTIYF,TGTGCCAGCAGCTTAGCTGGGACAAGCGGAAACACCATATATTTT
-,TRBJ1-5,once,TRBV9,CASSAAQSNQPQHF,TGTGCCAGCAGCGCCGCCCAGAGCAATCAGCCCCAGCATTTT
TRBD1,TRBJ1-3,once,TRBV29-1,CSASRTGDLNTIYF,TGCAGCGCCTCCCGGACAGGGGATTTAAACACCATATATTTT
TRBD2,TRBJ2-2,-,TRBV7-8,CASSRLTSGGARTGELFF,TGTGCCAGCAGCCGACTGACTAGCGGGGGGGCCCGTACCGGGGAGCTGTTTTTT
TRBD2,TRBJ2-5,-,TRBV5-1,CASSTRAGGEETQYF,TGCGCCAGCAGCACCCGAGCGGGGGGTGAAGAGACCCAGTACTTC
-,TRBJ2-5,-,TRBV2,CASSAAGVPQEETQYF,TGTGCCAGCAGTGCCGCCGGGGTACCGCAAGAAGAGACCCAGTACTTC
-,TRBJ1-5,few,TRBV7-2,CASSYSAGGDKPQHF,TGTGCCAGCAGTTATAGCGCCGGGGGAGACAAGCCCCAGCATTTT
TRBD1,TRBJ1-2,-,TRBV3-1/TRBV3-2,CASRPDRGGGYTF,TGTGCCAGCAGACCGGACAGGGGGGGAGGCTACACCTTC
-,TRBJ2-1,-,TRBV12-3/TRBV12-4,CASSLGKMRGWFF,TGTGCCAGCAGTTTAGGAAAAATGCGGGGATGGTTCTTC
-,TRBJ1-1,-,TRBV29-1,CSVEGSFSTEAFF,TGCAGCGTTGAAGGTAGTTTTTCCACTGAAGCTTTCTTT
-,TRBJ1-1,-,TRBV5-1,CASSWENPHTEAFF,TGCGCCAGCAGCTGGGAGAATCCCCACACTGAAGCTTTCTTT
TRBD2,TRBJ2-3,-,TRBV7-7,CASSLAPLTSGVSDTQYF,TGTGCCAGCAGCTTAGCACCCCTAACTAGCGGTGTCTCGGATACGCAGTATTTT
-,TRBJ1-1,-,TRBV7-2,CASSFNPGVPTEAFF,TGTGCCAGCAGCTTTAACCCAGGGGTCCCCACTGAAGCTTTCTTT
-,TRBJ1-1,-,TRBV18,CASSPQNTEAFF,TGTGCCAGCTCACCTCAGAACACTGAAGCTTTCTTT
TRBD1,TRBJ1-2,-,TRBV6-5,CASSYSAQGYGYTF,TGTGCCAGCAGTTACTCCGCACAGGGGTATGGCTACACCTTC
-,TRBJ2-1,-,TRBV6-5,CASSYGPDLEQFF,TGTGCCAGCAGTTACGGGCCAGATCTTGAGCAGTTCTTC
-,TRBJ1-1,many,TRBV21-1,CASNPLPGAKDTEAFF,TGTGCCAGCAACCCCTTACCAGGGGCGAAGGACACTGAAGCTTTCTTT
TRBD2,TRBJ2-5,-,TRBV5-4,CASSLKASGGQETQYF,TGTGCCAGCAGCTTGAAGGCTAGCGGGGGGCAAGAGACCCAGTACTTC
-,TRBJ1-1,-,TRBV6-2/TRBV6-3,CASSYGPENTEAFF,TGTGCCAGCAGTTACGGTCCAGAGAACACTGAAGCTTTCTTT
TRBD2,TRBJ2-7,-,TRBV5-1,CASSQVAGLVNDEQYF,TGCGCCAGCAGCCAGGTAGCCGGACTAGTTAACGACGAGCAGTACTTC
-,TRBJ1-2,-,TRBV29-1,CSVVHTGHNYGYTF,TGCAGCGTTGTTCATACAGGCCACAACTATGGCTACACCTTC
-,TRBJ2-2,-,TRBV7-2,CASSLGYRFYTGELFF,TGTGCCAGCAGCTTAGGTTACAGGTTCTACACCGGGGAGCTGTTTTTT
-,TRBJ1-1,-,TRBV18,CASSPPGDSGAFF,TGTGCCAGCTCACCCCCTGGAGACAGTGGAGCTTTCTTT
TRBD1,TRBJ1-5,-,TRBV10-3,CAISGEGQGGQPQHF,TGTGCCATCAGCGGGGAGGGACAGGGCGGTCAGCCCCAGCATTTT
-,TRBJ2-1,-,TRBV21-1,CASSKEAGAHYNEQFF,TGTGCCAGCAGCAAAGAGGCGGGAGCTCACTACAATGAGCAGTTCTTC